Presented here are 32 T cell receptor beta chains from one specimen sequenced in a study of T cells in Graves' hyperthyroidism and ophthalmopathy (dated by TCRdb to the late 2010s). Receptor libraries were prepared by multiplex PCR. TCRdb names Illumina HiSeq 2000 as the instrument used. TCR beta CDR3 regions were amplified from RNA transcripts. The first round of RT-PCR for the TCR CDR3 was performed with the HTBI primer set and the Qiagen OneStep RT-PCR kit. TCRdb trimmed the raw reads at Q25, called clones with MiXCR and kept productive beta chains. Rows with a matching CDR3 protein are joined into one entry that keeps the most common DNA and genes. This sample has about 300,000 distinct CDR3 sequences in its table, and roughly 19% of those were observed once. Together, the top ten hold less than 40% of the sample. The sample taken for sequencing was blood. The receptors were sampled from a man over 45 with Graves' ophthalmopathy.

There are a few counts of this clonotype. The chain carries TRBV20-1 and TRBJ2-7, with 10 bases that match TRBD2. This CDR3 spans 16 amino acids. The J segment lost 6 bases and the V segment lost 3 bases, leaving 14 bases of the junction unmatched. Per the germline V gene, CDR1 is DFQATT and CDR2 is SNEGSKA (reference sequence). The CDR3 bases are TGCAGTGCTAGGACTAGCGGGCGGTCCTCGGACACCGAGCAGTACTTC. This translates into CSARTSGRSSDTEQYF.

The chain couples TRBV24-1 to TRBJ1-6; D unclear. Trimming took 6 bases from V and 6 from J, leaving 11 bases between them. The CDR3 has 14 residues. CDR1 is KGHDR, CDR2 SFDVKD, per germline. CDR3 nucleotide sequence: TGTGCCACCAGTTCTGGAGGACCTAATTCACCCCTCCACTTT. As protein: CATSSGGPNSPLHF.

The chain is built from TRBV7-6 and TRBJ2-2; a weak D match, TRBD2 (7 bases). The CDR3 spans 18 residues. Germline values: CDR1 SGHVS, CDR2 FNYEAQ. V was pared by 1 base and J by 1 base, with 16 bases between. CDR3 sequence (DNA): TGTGCCAGCAGCTTAGAAGTTGCGGGGGCCTTGAACACCGGGGAGCTGTTTTTT. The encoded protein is CASSLEVAGALNTGELFF. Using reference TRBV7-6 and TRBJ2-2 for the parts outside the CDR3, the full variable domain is GAGVSQSPRYKVTKRGQDVALRCDPISGHVSLYWYRQALGQGPEFLTYFNYEAQQDKSGLPNDRFSAERPEGSISTLTIQRTEQRDSAMYRCASSLEVAGALNTGELFFGEGSRLTVL.

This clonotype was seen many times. CDR3 residues: CSASLLRPTGEAEAFF. CDR3 nucleotide sequence: TGCAGTGCTAGCCTATTAAGACCGACAGGGGAGGCTGAAGCTTTCTTT. The chain carries TRBV20-1 and TRBJ1-1, with 8 bases matching TRBD1. The V and J ends lost 3 bases and 6 bases, in that order; junction bases with no gene match: 15. CDR3 length equals 16 residues. Per germline, CDR1 DFQATT and CDR2 SNEGSKA (reference sequence).

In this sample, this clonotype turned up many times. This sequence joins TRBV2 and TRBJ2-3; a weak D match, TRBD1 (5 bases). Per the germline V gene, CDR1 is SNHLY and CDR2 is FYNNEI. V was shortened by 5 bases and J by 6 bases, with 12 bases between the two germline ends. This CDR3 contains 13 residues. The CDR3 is CASSTLTGDTQYF. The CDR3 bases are TGTGCCAGCAGTACCCTTACAGGTGATACGCAGTATTTT.

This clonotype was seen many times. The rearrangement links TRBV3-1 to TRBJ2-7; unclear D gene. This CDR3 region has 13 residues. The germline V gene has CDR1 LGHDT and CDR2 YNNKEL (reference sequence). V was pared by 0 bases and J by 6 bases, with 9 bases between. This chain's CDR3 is CASSQDNPLEQYF. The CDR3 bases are TGTGCCAGCAGCCAAGATAATCCCCTCGAGCAGTACTTC.

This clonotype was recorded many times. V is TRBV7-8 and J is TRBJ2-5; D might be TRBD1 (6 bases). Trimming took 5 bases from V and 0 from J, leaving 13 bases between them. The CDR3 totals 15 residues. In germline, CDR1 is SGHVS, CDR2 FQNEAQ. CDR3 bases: TGTGCCAGCAGCCGATTCCGGGACAACCAAGAGACCCAGTACTTC. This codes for CASSRFRDNQETQYF.

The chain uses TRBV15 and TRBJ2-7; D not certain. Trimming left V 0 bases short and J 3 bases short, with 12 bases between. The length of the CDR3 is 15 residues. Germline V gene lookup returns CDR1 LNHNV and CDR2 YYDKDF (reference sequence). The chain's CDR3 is CATSRDRPPRYEQYF. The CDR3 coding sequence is TGTGCCACCAGCAGAGATCGCCCCCCCCGCTACGAGCAGTACTTC.

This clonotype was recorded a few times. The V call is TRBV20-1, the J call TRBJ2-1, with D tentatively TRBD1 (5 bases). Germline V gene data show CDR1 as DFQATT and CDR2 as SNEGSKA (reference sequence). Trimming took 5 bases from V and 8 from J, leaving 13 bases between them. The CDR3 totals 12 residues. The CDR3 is CSAVGVLDEQFF. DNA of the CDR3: TGCAGTGCTGTAGGGGTCCTCGATGAGCAGTTCTTC.

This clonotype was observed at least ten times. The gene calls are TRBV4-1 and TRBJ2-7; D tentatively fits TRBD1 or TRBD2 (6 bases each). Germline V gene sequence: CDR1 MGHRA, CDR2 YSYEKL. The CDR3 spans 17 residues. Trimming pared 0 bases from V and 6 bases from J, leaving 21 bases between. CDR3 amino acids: CASSQDRQAGTAGEQYF. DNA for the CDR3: TGCGCCAGCAGCCAAGACCGACAGGCGGGAACTGCGGGCGAGCAGTACTTC.

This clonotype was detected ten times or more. CDR3 in amino acids: CASSIQETQYF. CDR3 in DNA: TGTGCCAGCAGCATCCAAGAGACCCAGTACTTC. V gene TRBV7-9 combines with J gene TRBJ2-5; no reliable D call. This CDR3 region has 11 residues. CDR1 is SEHNR and CDR2 is FQNEAQ in the germline V gene (reference sequence). The germline V and J ends were trimmed by 5 bases and 1 base, with 2 bases remaining between them.

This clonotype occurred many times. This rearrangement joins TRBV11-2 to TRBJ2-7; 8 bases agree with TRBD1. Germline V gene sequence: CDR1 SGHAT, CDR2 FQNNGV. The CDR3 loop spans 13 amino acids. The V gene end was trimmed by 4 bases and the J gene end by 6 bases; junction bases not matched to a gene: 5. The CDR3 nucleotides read TGTGCCAGCAGCTACACAGGGGGAGCCGAGCAGTACTTC. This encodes CASSYTGGAEQYF.

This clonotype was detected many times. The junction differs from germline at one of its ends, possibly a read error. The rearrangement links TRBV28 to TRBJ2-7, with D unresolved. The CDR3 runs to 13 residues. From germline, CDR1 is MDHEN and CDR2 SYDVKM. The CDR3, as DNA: TGCGCCAGCAGCTTGGGTGGCACGTACGAGCAGTACTTC. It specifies CASSLGGTYEQYF.

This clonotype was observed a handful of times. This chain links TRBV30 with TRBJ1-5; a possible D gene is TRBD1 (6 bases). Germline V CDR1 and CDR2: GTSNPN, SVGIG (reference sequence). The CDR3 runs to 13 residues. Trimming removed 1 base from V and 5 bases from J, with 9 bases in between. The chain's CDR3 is CAWSGTDYQPQHF. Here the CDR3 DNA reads TGTGCCTGGAGTGGGACAGATTATCAGCCCCAGCATTTT.

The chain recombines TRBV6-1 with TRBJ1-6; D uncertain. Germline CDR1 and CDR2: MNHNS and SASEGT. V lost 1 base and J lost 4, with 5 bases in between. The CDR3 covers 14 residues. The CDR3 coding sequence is TGTGCCAGCAGTGAAGTAAATTATAATTCACCCCTCCACTTT. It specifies CASSEVNYNSPLHF.

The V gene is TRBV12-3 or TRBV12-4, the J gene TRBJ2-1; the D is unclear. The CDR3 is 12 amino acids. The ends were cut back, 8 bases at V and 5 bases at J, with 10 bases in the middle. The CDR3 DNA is TGTGCCAGCCGGGTTTGGAACAATGAGCAGTTCTTC. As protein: CASRVWNNEQFF.

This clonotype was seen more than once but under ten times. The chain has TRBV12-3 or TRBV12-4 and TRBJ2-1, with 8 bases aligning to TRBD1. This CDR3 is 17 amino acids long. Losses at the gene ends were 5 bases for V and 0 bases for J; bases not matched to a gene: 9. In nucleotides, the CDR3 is TGTGCCAGCAGTCTCGACAGGGGATGGAGCTCCTACAATGAGCAGTTCTTC. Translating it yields CASSLDRGWSSYNEQFF.

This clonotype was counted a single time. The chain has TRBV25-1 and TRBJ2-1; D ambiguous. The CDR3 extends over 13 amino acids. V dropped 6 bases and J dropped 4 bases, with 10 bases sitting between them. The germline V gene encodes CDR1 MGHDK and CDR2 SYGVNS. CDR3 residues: CASRPDLYNEQFF. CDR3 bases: TGTGCCAGCAGACCCGACCTTTACAATGAGCAGTTCTTC.

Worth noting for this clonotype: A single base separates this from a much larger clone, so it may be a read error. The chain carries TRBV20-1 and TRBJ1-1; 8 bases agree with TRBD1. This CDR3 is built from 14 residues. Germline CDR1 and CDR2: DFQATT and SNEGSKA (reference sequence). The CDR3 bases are TGCAGTGCTAGCGGGACACAGGGGGACACTGAAGCTTCCTTT. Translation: CSASGTQGDTEASF.

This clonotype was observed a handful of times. CDR3 DNA sequence: TGTGCCAGCAAGTCGGGACAGGCGAACACTGAAGCTTTCTTT. Amino acids: CASKSGQANTEAFF. V usage is TRBV2 and J usage is TRBJ1-1; 8 bases line up with TRBD1. V was clipped by 7 bases and J by 1 base; unmatched bases: 5. The CDR3 consists of 14 residues. Germline V CDR1 and CDR2: SNHLY, FYNNEI.

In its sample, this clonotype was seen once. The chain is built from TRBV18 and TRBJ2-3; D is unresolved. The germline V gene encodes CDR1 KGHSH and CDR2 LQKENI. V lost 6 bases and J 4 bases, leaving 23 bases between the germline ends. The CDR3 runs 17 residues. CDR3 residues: CASSRRVSSAAADTQYF. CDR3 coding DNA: TGTGCCAGCTCGCGCCGAGTGTCCAGCGCGGCGGCAGATACGCAGTATTTT. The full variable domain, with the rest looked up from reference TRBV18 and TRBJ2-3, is NAGVMQNPRHLVRRRGQEARLRCSPMKGHSHVYWYRQLPEEGLKFMVYLQKENIIDESGMPKERFSAEFPKEGPSILRIQQVVRGDSAAYFCASSRRVSSAAADTQYFGPGTRLTVL.

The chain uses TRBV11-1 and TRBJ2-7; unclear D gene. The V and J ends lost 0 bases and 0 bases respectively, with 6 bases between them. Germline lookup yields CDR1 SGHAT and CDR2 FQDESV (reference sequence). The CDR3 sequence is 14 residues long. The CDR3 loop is CASSLAVSSYEQYF. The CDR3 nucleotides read TGTGCCAGCAGCTTAGCTGTGAGCTCCTACGAGCAGTACTTC.

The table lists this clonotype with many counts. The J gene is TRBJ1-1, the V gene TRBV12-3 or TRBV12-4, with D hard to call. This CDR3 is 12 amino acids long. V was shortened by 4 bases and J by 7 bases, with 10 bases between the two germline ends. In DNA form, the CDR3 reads TGTGCCAGCAGTTCGTTGTCCCTTGAAGCTTTCTTT. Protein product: CASSSLSLEAFF.

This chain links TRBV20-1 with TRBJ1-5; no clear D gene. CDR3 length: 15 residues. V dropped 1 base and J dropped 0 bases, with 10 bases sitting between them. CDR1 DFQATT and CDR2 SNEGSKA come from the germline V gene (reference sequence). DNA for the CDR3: TGCAGTGCTAGAGTGGGAGCTAATAGCAATCAGCCCCAGCATTTT. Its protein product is CSARVGANSNQPQHF.

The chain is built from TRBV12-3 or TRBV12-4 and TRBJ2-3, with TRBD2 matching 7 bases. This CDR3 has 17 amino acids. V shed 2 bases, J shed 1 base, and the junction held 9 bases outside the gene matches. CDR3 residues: CASSLRGSAEGTDTQYF. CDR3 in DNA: TGTGCCAGCAGTTTACGCGGGAGTGCCGAAGGCACAGATACGCAGTATTTT.

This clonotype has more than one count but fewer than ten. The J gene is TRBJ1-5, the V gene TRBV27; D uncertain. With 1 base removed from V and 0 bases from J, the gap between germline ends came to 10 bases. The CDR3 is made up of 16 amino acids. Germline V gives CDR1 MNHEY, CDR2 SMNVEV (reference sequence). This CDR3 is CASSLYGSYSNQPQHF. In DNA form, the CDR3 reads TGTGCCAGCAGTTTATACGGGTCGTATAGCAATCAGCCCCAGCATTTT.

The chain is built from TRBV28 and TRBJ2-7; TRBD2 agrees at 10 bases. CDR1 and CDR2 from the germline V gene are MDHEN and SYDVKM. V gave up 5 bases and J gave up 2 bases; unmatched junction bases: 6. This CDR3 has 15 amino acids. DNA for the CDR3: TGTGCCAGCAGTCCCGGGACTAGCGCTACCTACGAGCAGTACTTC. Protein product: CASSPGTSATYEQYF.

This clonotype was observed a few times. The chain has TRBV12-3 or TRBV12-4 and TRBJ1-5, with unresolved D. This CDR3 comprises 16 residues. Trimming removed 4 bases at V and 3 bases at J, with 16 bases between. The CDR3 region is CASSSLLQELNQPQHF. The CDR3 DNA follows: TGTGCCAGCAGTTCCTTACTCCAGGAGCTCAATCAGCCCCAGCATTTT.

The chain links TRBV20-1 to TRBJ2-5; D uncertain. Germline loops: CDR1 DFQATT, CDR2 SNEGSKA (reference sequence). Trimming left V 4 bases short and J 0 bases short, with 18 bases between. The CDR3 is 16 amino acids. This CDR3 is CSAIDSSSGHQETQYF. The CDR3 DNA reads TGCAGTGCTATCGATTCCTCCAGTGGGCACCAAGAGACCCAGTACTTC.

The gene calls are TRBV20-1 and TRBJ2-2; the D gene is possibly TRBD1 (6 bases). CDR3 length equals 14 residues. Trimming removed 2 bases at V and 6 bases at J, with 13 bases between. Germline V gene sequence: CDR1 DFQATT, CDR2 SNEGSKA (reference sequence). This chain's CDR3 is CSARTQGDAGELFF. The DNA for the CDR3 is TGCAGTGCTAGAACACAGGGTGATGCCGGGGAGCTGTTTTTT.

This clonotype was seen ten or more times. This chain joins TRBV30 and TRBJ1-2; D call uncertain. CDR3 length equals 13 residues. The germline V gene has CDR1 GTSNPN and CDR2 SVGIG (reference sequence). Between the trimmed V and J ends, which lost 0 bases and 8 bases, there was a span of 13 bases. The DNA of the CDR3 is TGTGCCTGGAGTGTACTGAACCTAAGGGGCTACACCTTC. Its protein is CAWSVLNLRGYTF. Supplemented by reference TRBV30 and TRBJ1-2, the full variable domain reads SQTIHQWPATLVQPVGSPLSLECTVEGTSNPNLYWYRQAAGRGLQLLFYSVGIGQISSEVPQNLSASRPQDRQFILSSKKLLLSDSGFYLCAWSVLNLRGYTFGSGTRLTVV.

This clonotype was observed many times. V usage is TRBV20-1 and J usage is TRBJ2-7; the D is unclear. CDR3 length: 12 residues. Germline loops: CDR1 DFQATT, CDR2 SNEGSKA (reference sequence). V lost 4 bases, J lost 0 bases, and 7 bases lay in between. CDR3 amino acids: CSATVLSYEQYF. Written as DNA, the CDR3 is TGCAGTGCTACCGTTCTCTCCTACGAGCAGTACTTC.